Below, 27 T cell receptor beta chains from the same sample are listed, as sequenced in a study of shared clonotypes between healthy human individuals. The repertoire was sequenced with immunoSEQ multiplex PCR; TCRdb's copy has only in-frame clones and lacks some. This sample has 1.6 million or so clones, with 95% to 97% found just once. Source material: naive CD4+ T cells sorted from blood. The subset was: CD45RA+ positively selected. The receptors were sampled from a young man in good health.

The V gene is TRBV18, the J gene TRBJ2-2; D tentatively reads TRBD1 or TRBD2 (5 bases each). V dropped 3 bases and J dropped 6 bases, with 17 bases sitting between them. CDR3 size: 16 residues. Germline V gives CDR1 KGHSH, CDR2 LQKENI. DNA of the CDR3: TGTGCCAGCTCACCCCCAGGGAGATCTTTGGCCGGGGAGCTGTTTTTT. Translation gives CASSPPGRSLAGELFF.

Comments on this clone: Other DNA sequences of this sample code for an identical CDR3. This rearrangement joins TRBV28 to TRBJ2-7, with a weak D call TRBD2 (5 bases). Germline V gene lookup returns CDR1 MDHEN and CDR2 SYDVKM. This CDR3 spans 11 amino acids. The V end was cut by 1 base, the J end by 7 bases, with 5 bases between. The DNA for the CDR3 is TGTGCCAGCAGTTTATCGGGAGAGCAGTACTTC. Its protein product is CASSLSGEQYF.

This clone was seen once. The chain recombines TRBV7-9 with TRBJ2-1, with 8 nucleotides matching TRBD2. The CDR3 loop spans 15 amino acids. CDR1 SEHNR and CDR2 FQNEAQ come from the germline V gene (reference sequence). After removal of 5 bases from V and 9 bases from J, the junction contained 12 bases not matched to a gene. CDR3 in amino acids: CASSPPGLVSREQFF. In DNA form, the CDR3 reads TGTGCCAGCAGCCCTCCGGGACTAGTCTCCCGTGAGCAGTTCTTC.

V usage is TRBV27 and J usage is TRBJ1-4; 7 nucleotides match TRBD1. The CDR3 is 17 amino acids. CDR1 is MNHEY, CDR2 SMNVEV, per germline (reference sequence). V shed 6 bases, J shed 4 bases, and the junction held 14 bases outside the gene matches. CDR3 bases: TGTGCCAGCAGCTCTTTTTTTACTAGGGGGCTTAATGAAAAACTGTTTTTT. Residues: CASSSFFTRGLNEKLFF.

This sequence joins TRBV11-2 and TRBJ2-6; D possibly corresponds to TRBD1 (5 bases). Per germline, CDR1 SGHAT and CDR2 FQNNGV. V lost 5 bases and J lost 4, with 12 bases in between. The length of the CDR3 is 15 residues. CDR3 sequence (DNA): TGTGCCAGCAGCAATAAGGGGCGAGGGGCCAACGTCCTGACTTTC. Translating it yields CASSNKGRGANVLTF.

Concerning this clone itself: The identical CDR3 is also encoded by other nucleotide sequences in the sample. The chain employs TRBV29-1 and TRBJ1-2; no definite D call. V was clipped by 6 bases and J by 1 base, with 9 bases between them. This CDR3 is 12 amino acids long. In germline, CDR1 is SQVTM, CDR2 ANQGSEA. CDR3 in DNA: TGCAGCGTCCGGCAGGATAACTATGGCTACACCTTC. Translated: CSVRQDNYGYTF.

This clone was seen a few times. This CDR3 is also generated by other DNA sequences in the sample. V is TRBV6-5 and J is TRBJ2-7; tentatively, D is TRBD1 (5 bases). V was shortened by 0 bases and J by 1 base, with 7 bases between the two germline ends. CDR1 is MNHEY and CDR2 is SVGAGI in the germline V gene. This CDR3 is 14 amino acids long. CDR3 coding DNA: TGTGCCAGCAGTTACTCGGCAGGGTCCTACGAGCAGTACTTC. Amino acids: CASSYSAGSYEQYF.

This chain links TRBV10-3 with TRBJ1-1; D ambiguous. V lost 6 bases and J lost 0, with 11 bases in between. Germline CDR1 reads ENHRY; CDR2 reads SYGVKD. This CDR3 is 14 amino acids long. CDR3: CAIRSTELNTEAFF. As DNA, the CDR3 is TGTGCCATCAGATCGACGGAACTGAACACTGAAGCTTTCTTT.

The V and J genes are TRBV18 and TRBJ1-5, with a weak D call TRBD1 (5 bases). V was trimmed by 6 bases and J by 0 bases, leaving 12 bases between them. Germline assignment: CDR1 KGHSH and CDR2 LQKENI. The CDR3 has 15 residues. The CDR3 here is CASSARGDSNQPQHF. The CDR3 coding sequence is TGTGCCAGCTCCGCAAGGGGTGATAGCAATCAGCCCCAGCATTTT.

The J gene is TRBJ2-7, the V gene TRBV13, with D possibly called TRBD1 or TRBD2 (5 bases each). Trimming shortened V by 4 bases and J by 3 bases, and 10 bases separated the two germline ends. The germline CDR1 and CDR2 sequences are PRHDT and FYEKMQ (reference sequence). The CDR3 runs to 13 residues. CDR3 nucleotides: TGTGCCAGCAGCTCTCGGGACCACTACGAGCAGTACTTC. This translates into CASSSRDHYEQYF.

J is TRBJ1-1 and V is TRBV9, with a possible D match to TRBD1 (6 bases). The germline gives CDR1 SGDLS, CDR2 YYNGEE. The length of the CDR3 is 15 residues. Trimming removed 0 bases at V and 3 bases at J, with 12 bases between. CDR3 in amino acids: CASSVATGAYTEAFF. In DNA, the CDR3 is TGTGCCAGCAGCGTAGCTACGGGGGCGTACACTGAAGCTTTCTTT.

This clone is a singleton in its sample. The rearrangement links TRBV28 to TRBJ2-5, with D possibly TRBD2 on 6 matching bases. Germline loops: CDR1 MDHEN, CDR2 SYDVKM. Trimming took off 5 bases at V and 4 bases at J, with 17 bases between the two ends. The CDR3 has 15 amino acids. This CDR3 reads CASSPFGGERETQYF. In DNA, the CDR3 is TGTGCCAGCAGTCCCTTCGGGGGAGAGAGAGAGACCCAGTACTTC.

The chain is built from TRBV10-3 and TRBJ2-2; no firm D call. Trimming cost V 3 bases and J 0 bases, with 11 bases left between them. Per the germline V gene, CDR1 is ENHRY and CDR2 is SYGVKD. The CDR3 spans 16 residues. The CDR3 bases are TGTGCCATCAGTGACTCCAAACTCGCGAACACCGGGGAGCTGTTTTTT. Translation gives CAISDSKLANTGELFF.

The chain carries TRBV29-1 and TRBJ2-7; 9 nucleotides match TRBD1. Trimming cost V 4 bases and J 0 bases; bases outside gene matches: 7. The CDR3 contains 15 residues. Germline V gene lookup returns CDR1 SQVTM and CDR2 ANQGSEA. CDR3: CSVVGGTGPSYEQYF. The CDR3 coding sequence is TGCAGCGTTGTGGGGGGGACAGGGCCCTCCTACGAGCAGTACTTC.

The rearrangement joins TRBV4-2 to TRBJ2-2; D possibly corresponds to TRBD1 (6 bases). V was pared by 0 bases and J by 6 bases, with 11 bases between. The CDR3 spans 15 residues. Looked up from germline, CDR1 is LGHNA and CDR2 is YNFKEQ. The CDR3 sequence is CASSQEGARAGELFF. The CDR3 DNA reads TGTGCCAGCAGCCAAGAGGGGGCGCGGGCCGGGGAGCTGTTTTTT.

The rearrangement uses TRBV19 and TRBJ2-2, with D tentatively TRBD1 (5 bases). The germline V gene encodes CDR1 LNHDA and CDR2 SQIVND (reference sequence). The CDR3 covers 16 residues. Trimming removed 3 bases at V and 6 bases at J, with 17 bases between. In DNA form, the CDR3 reads TGTGCCAGTAGTATTTGGGGCGGTGGGGTGTCCGGGGAGCTGTTTTTT. This translates into CASSIWGGGVSGELFF. Complete variable domain (other parts from reference TRBV19 and TRBJ2-2): DGGITQSPKYLFRKEGQNVTLSCEQNLNHDAMYWYRQDPGQGLRLIYYSQIVNDFQKGDIAEGYSVSREKKESFPLTVTSAQKNPTAFYLCASSIWGGGVSGELFFGEGSRLTVL.

This chain connects TRBV19 to TRBJ2-1; TRBD2 agrees at 8 bases. Germline V gene data show CDR1 as LNHDA and CDR2 as SQIVND (reference sequence). The CDR3 covers 15 residues. Losses at the gene ends were 3 bases for V and 4 bases for J; bases not matched to a gene: 5. In nucleotides, the CDR3 is TGTGCCAGTAGTATCGGGAGGGCCCCATACAATGAGCAGTTCTTC. Its protein product is CASSIGRAPYNEQFF.

The J gene is TRBJ2-2, the V gene TRBV28, with TRBD1 identical over 7 bases. Per the germline V gene, CDR1 is MDHEN and CDR2 is SYDVKM. The CDR3 extends over 15 amino acids. Losses at the gene ends were 3 bases for V and 6 bases for J; bases not matched to a gene: 7. The CDR3 region is CASSLSRQGSGELFF. The CDR3 region has the DNA TGTGCCAGCAGTTTGTCAAGACAGGGCTCCGGGGAGCTGTTTTTT.

The rearrangement uses TRBV5-1 and TRBJ2-5; 8 nucleotides agree with TRBD1. Germline assignment: CDR1 SGHRS and CDR2 YFSETQ. The CDR3 is made up of 14 amino acids. Germline trimming cut 1 base from V and 2 bases from J; bases unmatched to any gene: 1. For the CDR3, the DNA is TGCGCCAGCAGCTTGAGACAGGGGCAAGAGACCCAGTACTTC. Its protein is CASSLRQGQETQYF. Complete variable domain (other parts from reference TRBV5-1 and TRBJ2-5): KAGVTQTPRYLIKTRGQQVTLSCSPISGHRSVSWYQQTPGQGLQFLFEYFSETQRNKGNFPGRFSGRQFSNSRSEMNVSTLELGDSALYLCASSLRQGQETQYFGPGTRLLVL.

The chain combines TRBV19 with TRBJ1-1; 8 nucleotides match TRBD1. The CDR3 is made up of 15 amino acids. From germline, CDR1 is LNHDA and CDR2 SQIVND (reference sequence). Unmatched junction bases numbered 13, after V lost 3 bases and J lost 10 bases. The CDR3 nucleotides read TGTGCCAGTAGTATTTCCTCAATGCCTCAGGGGGCAGCTTTCTTT. Translation gives CASSISSMPQGAAFF.

The chain carries TRBV2 and TRBJ2-7; 12 bases match TRBD2. Germline lookup yields CDR1 SNHLY and CDR2 FYNNEI. V was clipped by 6 bases and J by 6 bases; unmatched bases: 6. The CDR3 is 14 residues long. As DNA, the CDR3 is TGTGCCAGCAGGCTAGCGGGAGGGCCCGGCGAGCAGTACTTC. Its protein product is CASRLAGGPGEQYF.

The CDR3 DNA is TGTGCCAGCAGCTTTAGGACTAGCGGGAGAGATGAGCAGTTCTTC. It yields the protein CASSFRTSGRDEQFF. The V gene is TRBV5-8, the J gene TRBJ2-1; 13 positions match TRBD2. The J segment lost 8 bases and the V segment lost 2 bases, leaving 4 bases of the junction unmatched. The germline gives CDR1 SGHTS, CDR2 YDEGEE. The CDR3 loop spans 15 amino acids.

This chain joins TRBV7-8 and TRBJ1-1, with a possible D match to TRBD1 (6 bases). This CDR3 comprises 16 residues. Germline V gene data show CDR1 as SGHVS and CDR2 as FQNEAQ. With 7 bases removed from V and 4 bases from J, the gap between germline ends came to 22 bases. The CDR3 sequence is CASTHVGGLHPTEAFF. The CDR3 bases are TGTGCCAGCACCCACGTCGGGGGCCTGCATCCCACTGAAGCTTTCTTT.

CDR3 DNA: TGTGCCAGCAGCCCCAGCCCGCGGGGTTCCGGAAACACCATATATTTT. Encoded protein: CASSPSPRGSGNTIYF. The V gene is TRBV11-2, the J gene TRBJ1-3; D is unclear. The CDR3 loop spans 16 amino acids. Trimming removed 5 bases at V and 4 bases at J, with 18 bases between. From germline, CDR1 is SGHAT and CDR2 FQNNGV.

The CDR3 DNA sequence: TGTGCCAGTAGTAAGAAACCGGGACAGGGGATGGGCAATCAGCCCCAGCATTTT. Its protein product is CASSKKPGQGMGNQPQHF. The V gene is TRBV19, the J gene TRBJ1-5, with TRBD1 matching 10 bases. The CDR3 runs 18 residues. Trimming took 4 bases from V and 2 from J; bases not matched to a gene: 11. Germline CDR1 LNHDA, CDR2 SQIVND (reference sequence). Full variable domain (rest looked up from reference TRBV19 and TRBJ1-5): DGGITQSPKYLFRKEGQNVTLSCEQNLNHDAMYWYRQDPGQGLRLIYYSQIVNDFQKGDIAEGYSVSREKKESFPLTVTSAQKNPTAFYLCASSKKPGQGMGNQPQHFGDGTRLSIL.

This clone was observed a single time. V gene TRBV10-1 combines with J gene TRBJ2-3, with 11 bases matching TRBD2. V shed 6 bases, J shed 6 bases, and the junction held 20 bases outside the gene matches. This CDR3 is built from 19 residues. CDR1 and CDR2 from the germline V gene are WNHNN and SYGVQD (reference sequence). The CDR3 spells CASSNRIGTSGEEQDTQYF. The DNA for the CDR3 is TGCGCCAGCAGCAATCGAATCGGGACTAGCGGAGAAGAACAGGATACGCAGTATTTT.

The chain joins TRBV19 to TRBJ1-5; D may be TRBD1 (5 bases). Germline loops: CDR1 LNHDA, CDR2 SQIVND (reference sequence). This CDR3 has 14 amino acids. V was shortened by 3 bases and J by 6 bases, with 12 bases between the two germline ends. Written as DNA, the CDR3 is TGTGCCAGTAGTATCTCCCAGGGCAGTCAGCCCCAGCATTTT. Protein: CASSISQGSQPQHF.